These T cell receptor beta chains were read from a single sample in a study of T cell responses to AZD1222 COVID-19 vaccine. Some clones are missing from TCRdb's copy, which holds only in-frame ones; the method was immunoSEQ multiplex PCR. Here the sample spans 100,000 to 150,000 clones, roughly 86% being singletons. Sequencing used peripheral blood, obtained on day 0 of AZD1222 vaccination. These receptors were taken from an adult in good health. The CDR3 runs from the conserved cysteine through the conserved F or W. The D gene is left open where the match is weak. Expanded clones get a size class; other rows say once, few or many, or leave the size out.

J gene,V gene,clone size,D gene,CDR3 DNA,CDR3 protein
TRBJ2-7,TRBV5-1,NA,NA,TGCGCCAGCAGCCGGGATTTGAACTGGGAGCAGTACTTC,CASSRDLNWEQYF
TRBJ2-7,TRBV19,NA,NA,NA,CASTTVASGNHEQYF
TRBJ2-1,TRBV7-2,once,TRBD1,TGTGCCAGCGGACAGGGTTCCTACAATGAGCAGTTCTTC,CASGQGSYNEQFF
TRBJ1-2,TRBV5-6,NA,TRBD1,TGTGCCAGCAGCTTGCGAACCTCCGGGACAGCTAACTATGGCTACACCTTC,CASSLRTSGTANYGYTF
TRBJ1-4,TRBV28,NA,NA,TGTGCCAGCAGTTTTCTCGGCGAGGGAATGGAAAAACTGTTTTTT,CASSFLGEGMEKLFF
TRBJ1-5,TRBV5-6,NA,TRBD1,TGTGCCAGCAGCCGGACAGGTGACCAGCCCCAGCATTTT,CASSRTGDQPQHF
TRBJ2-5,TRBV28,NA,NA,TGTGCCAGCAGCCCCAGAAAGACCCAGTACTTC,CASSPRKTQYF
TRBJ1-5,TRBV5-5,few,TRBD1,TGTGCCAGCAGCCCCCGGGGGACAGGCAATCAGCCCCAGCATTTT,CASSPRGTGNQPQHF
TRBJ1-6,TRBV30,NA,NA,TGTGCCTTCGGACGGGATAATTCACCCCTCCACTTT,CAFGRDNSPLHF
TRBJ2-7,TRBV7-3,NA,TRBD2,TGTGCCAGCAGCTTATCAGGCGGGGGAGCCTACGAGCAGTACTTC,CASSLSGGGAYEQYF